Detailed here is one TCR beta chain. This sample was included in a study of cytomegalovirus exposure and HLA in healthy donors. PCR used 60 Vbeta primers and 13 Jbeta primers. Some clones are missing from TCRdb's copy, which holds only in-frame ones; the method was immunoSEQ multiplex PCR. The table lists approximately 140,000 clones, 60% to 85% of them singletons. The CDR3 runs to 15 residues. V was pared by 3 bases and J by 3 bases, with 7 bases of the junction left unmatched. Germline CDR1 and CDR2: MDHEN and SYDVKM. Material: PBMCs. The chain employs TRBV28 and TRBJ2-7, with TRBD1 identical over 8 bases. This TCR came from a woman in her 40s in good health and CMV-seronegative. This CDR3 is CASSFPGQGYYEQYF. The CDR3 bases are TGTGCCAGCAGTTTCCCAGGACAGGGTTACTACGAGCAGTACTTC. Full variable domain (outside the CDR3, taken from reference TRBV28 and TRBJ2-7): DVKVTQSSRYLVKRTGEKVFLECVQDMDHENMFWYRQDPGLGLRLIYFSYDVKMKEKGDIPEGYSVSREKKERFSLILESASTNQTSMYLCASSFPGQGYYEQYFGPGTRLTVT.